What follows is one T cell receptor beta chain and its context. Antigen specificity is unknown. This entry comes from a study of cytomegalovirus exposure and HLA in healthy donors. Whole-study results and caveats: That first-cohort TCR clusters tended to co-occur in the 95 to 150 validation repertoires was found in a later analysis. In vitro, a few CMV-associated chains proved specific for CMV antigens.

The assay was immunoSEQ multiplex PCR, and TCRdb's table has in-frame clones only and misses some. This table holds around 350,000 clones, 86% found once. The CDR3 is 15 amino acids. Germline CDR1 reads MDHEN; CDR2 reads SYDVKM. V trimming: 6 bases; J trimming: 0 bases; junction bases outside the gene matches: 8. The specimen was PBMCs. This receptor was obtained from a woman under 30 in good health and CMV-seronegative. The rearrangement links TRBV28 to TRBJ2-7; TRBD1 aligns across 7 bases. Written as DNA, the CDR3 is TGTGCCAGCAGCCCTCCGGGACAGCACTCCTACGAGCAGTACTTC. Amino acid sequence: CASSPPGQHSYEQYF.